One sample yielded the 18 T cell receptor beta chains listed below, sequenced in a study of cytomegalovirus exposure and HLA in healthy donors. It was with 60 Vbeta and 13 Jbeta primers that the PCR ran. Assay: immunoSEQ multiplex PCR; the TCRdb copy retains only in-frame clones and omits some. The table shows 100,000 or so clones, with approximately 70% occurring only once. Sequenced input: PBMCs. Receptor source: a woman under 30 in good health and CMV-seropositive.

This chain uses TRBV18 with TRBJ1-1, with 7 nucleotides matching TRBD1. The ends lost 2 bases at V and 2 bases at J; junction bases unmatched: 5. The CDR3 has 15 amino acids. Germline-derived CDR1 and CDR2 are KGHSH and LQKENI. The CDR3 spells CASSPRSGGNTEAFF. The CDR3, as DNA: TGTGCCAGCTCACCAAGGTCAGGGGGAAACACTGAAGCTTTCTTT.

The V call is TRBV18, the J call TRBJ1-1; 7 positions agree with TRBD1. The CDR3 contains 15 residues. Germline loops: CDR1 KGHSH, CDR2 LQKENI. Trimming took 3 bases from V and 1 from J; bases not matched to a gene: 5. CDR3 region: CASSPPKGANTEAFF. In DNA, the CDR3 is TGTGCCAGCTCACCCCCTAAGGGGGCGAACACTGAAGCTTTCTTT.

V usage is TRBV28 and J usage is TRBJ2-1, with 7 bases identical to TRBD2. V lost 5 bases and J lost 5; bases outside the gene matches: 9. There are 15 residues in the CDR3. Per the germline V gene, CDR1 is MDHEN and CDR2 is SYDVKM. This chain's CDR3 is CASSTSKAGNNEQFF. DNA of the CDR3: TGTGCCAGCAGTACCTCGAAAGCGGGGAACAATGAGCAGTTCTTC.

The chain links TRBV19 to TRBJ1-5; D might be TRBD1 (6 bases). The V and J ends lost 5 bases and 1 base respectively, with 15 bases between them. The CDR3 spans 16 residues. Germline CDR1 is LNHDA and CDR2 is SQIVND (reference sequence). The CDR3 coding sequence is TGTGCCAGTAGTGACCTACAGGGAAGGAGCAATCAGCCCCAGCATTTT. Amino acids: CASSDLQGRSNQPQHF.

This sequence joins TRBV28 and TRBJ1-4; 7 bases match TRBD1. V was pared by 6 bases and J by 8 bases, with 6 bases of the junction left unmatched. The CDR3 is 13 amino acids. The germline CDR1 and CDR2 sequences are MDHEN and SYDVKM. The CDR3 DNA follows: TGTGCCAGCAGCCCAGGGGGAATGGAAAAACTGTTTTTT. Protein: CASSPGGMEKLFF.

The chain employs TRBV29-1 and TRBJ2-5; TRBD1 is a possible D gene (6 bases). The V gene lost 2 bases and the J gene lost 2 bases, with 9 bases spanning the gap. Germline CDR1 and CDR2: SQVTM and ANQGSEA. This CDR3 is built from 13 residues. As DNA, the CDR3 is TGCAGCGTTGAACCGGACAGTCAAGAGACCCAGTACTTC. It translates to CSVEPDSQETQYF.

V gene TRBV6-4 combines with J gene TRBJ2-2, with D possibly being TRBD1 (6 bases). The V gene lost 7 bases and the J gene lost 3 bases, with 9 bases spanning the gap. The CDR3 loop spans 13 amino acids. The germline gives CDR1 MRHNA, CDR2 SNTAGT. The CDR3 coding sequence is TGTGCCAGCAAAAAGGGGGACACCGGGGAGCTGTTTTTT. Translating it yields CASKKGDTGELFF.

This chain links TRBV7-9 with TRBJ2-2; D not resolved. V shed 5 bases and J shed 2 bases, with 9 bases lying between them. Germline V CDR1 and CDR2: SEHNR, FQNEAQ (reference sequence). The CDR3 runs to 14 residues. The CDR3 coding sequence is TGTGCCAGCAGCCCCCCCCGTAACACCGGGGAGCTGTTTTTT. This encodes CASSPPRNTGELFF.

The rearrangement links TRBV6-5 to TRBJ2-7; 8 bases agree with TRBD1. Germline values: CDR1 MNHEY, CDR2 SVGAGI. Losses at the gene ends were 5 bases for V and 2 bases for J; bases not matched to a gene: 8. The CDR3 sequence is 15 residues long. In nucleotides, the CDR3 is TGTGCCAGCAGTCAGGACAGGGAGATTCCCTACGAGCAGTACTTC. It codes for CASSQDREIPYEQYF.

The CDR3 region is CASSPGGQGDFYGYTF. In DNA, the CDR3 is TGTGCCAGCAGCCCCGGGGGTCAGGGGGATTTCTATGGCTACACCTTC. The genes are TRBV5-4 and TRBJ1-2; 7 positions match TRBD1. From germline, CDR1 is SGHNT and CDR2 YYREEE (reference sequence). The CDR3 has 16 residues. V lost 4 bases, J lost 4 bases, and 13 bases stayed unmatched.

The chain employs TRBV27 and TRBJ1-3, with D unresolved. Trimming cost V 4 bases and J 2 bases, with 9 bases left between them. Germline V gene lookup returns CDR1 MNHEY and CDR2 SMNVEV (reference sequence). The length of the CDR3 is 14 residues. The CDR3 DNA sequence: TGTGCCAGCAGTTCCGGTATGGCTGGAAACACCATATATTTT. Protein product: CASSSGMAGNTIYF.

The chain employs TRBV6-5 and TRBJ1-5, with D possibly matching TRBD1 (5 bases). The CDR3 extends over 14 amino acids. Trimming removed 6 bases at V and 3 bases at J, with 12 bases between. Germline-derived CDR1 and CDR2 are MNHEY and SVGAGI. The CDR3 spells CASRKDRFNQPQHF. As DNA, the CDR3 is TGTGCCAGCAGAAAAGACAGATTCAATCAGCCCCAGCATTTT.

The J gene is TRBJ2-1, the V gene TRBV27; TRBD2 matches 8 bases. J gave up 5 bases and V 3 bases, and 3 bases lay outside the gene matches. CDR1 MNHEY and CDR2 SMNVEV come from the germline V gene (reference sequence). CDR3 size: 14 residues. CDR3 in amino acids: CASSFGAGDNEQFF. In DNA, the CDR3 is TGTGCCAGCAGTTTTGGAGCGGGGGACAATGAGCAGTTCTTC.

The rearrangement joins TRBV4-3 to TRBJ2-7, with 9 nucleotides matching TRBD2. J was trimmed by 4 bases and V by 2 bases; bases with no gene match: 21. The CDR3 consists of 20 residues. The germline V gene encodes CDR1 LGHNA and CDR2 YSLEER. The CDR3 DNA sequence: TGCGCCAGCAGCCAACAAACCGGGACTAGCAAAAGAGATCCGCTATACGAGCAGTACTTC. As protein: CASSQQTGTSKRDPLYEQYF.

This clone was detected a few times. The V gene is TRBV21-1, the J gene TRBJ2-5; the table's D call of TRBD1 was not tested on the DNA. TRBV21-1 is recorded as a pseudogene. The CDR3 runs to 16 residues. This CDR3 reads CASSNARIPAKETQYF. The CDR3 region has the DNA TGTGCCAGCAGCAATGCCAGGATCCCCGCAAAGGAGACCCAGTACTTC.

This clone was detected only a few times. The J gene is TRBJ2-7, the V gene TRBV15, with a tentative D call TRBD2 (6 bases). Germline V gene lookup returns CDR1 LNHNV and CDR2 YYDKDF (reference sequence). The CDR3 consists of 14 residues. V was clipped by 8 bases and J by 5 bases, with 19 bases between them. DNA for the CDR3: TGTGCCACCCGGGCCTCTTACCAGCGGGACGAGCAGTACTTC. Translation: CATRASYQRDEQYF.

The V and J genes are TRBV30 and TRBJ1-5; TRBD1 aligns across 7 bases. Germline values: CDR1 GTSNPN, CDR2 SVGIG (reference sequence). J lost 7 bases, V lost 1 base, and 4 bases had no gene match. This CDR3 contains 13 residues. CDR3 loop: CAWSGTGGQPQHF. Written as DNA, the CDR3 is TGTGCCTGGAGTGGGACAGGAGGACAGCCCCAGCATTTT.

This clone was seen only a few times. The J gene is TRBJ2-7, the V gene TRBV28; 10 bases line up with TRBD2. V was pared by 6 bases and J by 1 base, with 9 bases of the junction left unmatched. Per germline, CDR1 MDHEN and CDR2 SYDVKM. This CDR3 is built from 16 residues. The CDR3 DNA sequence: TGTGCCAGCAGACCCCGGACTAGCGGACATTCCTACGAGCAGTACTTC. As protein: CASRPRTSGHSYEQYF.